This record covers a single T cell receptor beta chain. The antigen remains undetermined. This sample was taken from a study of Ad26.COV2.S vaccination and SARS-CoV-2 variants. Study context: Intramuscularly, Ad26.COV2.S was given either once or twice, 56 days apart.

Profiling relied on immunoSEQ multiplex PCR, and the TCRdb table lists in-frame clones only, not all of them. The sample consists of 400,000 to 450,000 clones, about nine tenths of them appearing once. Whole-study results and caveats: Measurement of non-spike TCR breadth gave similar results in vaccine and placebo recipients. People given the vaccine had a wider spike-specific TCR breadth than placebo recipients did. Substantial post-vaccination breadth of spike-specific CD8+ and CD4+ T cell responses was reported.

The V gene's germline CDR1 is SGHTA and CDR2 FQGNSA. Losses at the gene ends were 6 bases for V and 2 bases for J; bases not matched to a gene: 9. The CDR3 has 16 amino acids. Indicated treatment: some 20 received Ad26.COV2.S at low or high dose, single or two shots; roughly 5 received placebo; per-sample allocation not given. Collection of the samples took place on day 63 after the first injection of vaccine or placebo. The V and J genes are TRBV7-2 and TRBJ1-5, with 8 bases matching TRBD1. The sequencing here drew on peripheral blood, taken in a trial of Ad26.COV2.S vaccine versus placebo. The sequence derives from a person between 18 and 59 years old who received the Ad26.COV2.S COVID-19 vaccine or a placebo. This chain's CDR3 is CASRRDRGEGNQPQHF. The CDR3 region has the DNA TGTGCCAGCAGACGAGACAGGGGTGAGGGCAATCAGCCCCAGCATTTT.